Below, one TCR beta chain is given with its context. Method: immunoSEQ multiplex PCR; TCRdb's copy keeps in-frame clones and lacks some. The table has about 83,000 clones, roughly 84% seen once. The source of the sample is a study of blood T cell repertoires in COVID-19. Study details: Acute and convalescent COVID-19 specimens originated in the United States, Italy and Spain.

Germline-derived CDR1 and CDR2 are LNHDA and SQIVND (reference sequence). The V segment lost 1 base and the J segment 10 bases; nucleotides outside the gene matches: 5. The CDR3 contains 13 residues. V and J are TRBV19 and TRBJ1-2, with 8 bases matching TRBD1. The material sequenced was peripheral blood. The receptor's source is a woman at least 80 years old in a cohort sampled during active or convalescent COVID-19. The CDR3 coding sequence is TGTGCCAGTAGTATAGGACAGGGGATGGACTACACCTTC. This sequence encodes CASSIGQGMDYTF.